This TCR beta chain comes out of a study of blood T cell repertoires in COVID-19. How the authors handled the data: Estimation of nucleated cell counts relied on the amplification of reference gene primers. This table comes from immunoSEQ multiplex PCR, and its TCRdb copy is limited to in-frame clones, with some not included. V, J and clone size derive from that table, while D and trimming were established from the DNA sequence. The table has over 150,000 clones, about 85% seen once; the top ten hold 0.63%. V trimming: 3 bases; J trimming: 3 bases; junction bases outside the gene matches: 7. There are 17 residues in the CDR3. Germline CDR1 is KGHSH and CDR2 is LQKENI.

The receptor was isolated from a man in his 60s with COVID-19, enrolled during active disease. The rearrangement links TRBV18 to TRBJ2-6, with 8 bases fitting TRBD1. Material: peripheral blood. The chain's CDR3 is CASSPGQGRDGANVLTF. CDR3 DNA sequence: TGTGCCAGCTCACCTGGACAGGGACGGGATGGGGCCAACGTCCTGACTTTC.